This T cell receptor beta chain appears in the sequencing data of a study of early T cells in non-severe SARS-CoV-2 infection. MiXCR, applied by TCRdb to the 5' RACE reads, yields one record per CDR3 protein. This sample carries roughly 80,000 distinct CDR3 sequences, approximately 15% of them seen once, and the ten largest clones take less than 3.5%. Trimming removed 0 bases at V and 3 bases at J, with 14 bases between. CDR3 length: 16 residues. CDR1 and CDR2 (germline): MGHRA, YSYEKL. This rearrangement joins TRBV4-1 to TRBJ1-1; D remains unclear. The TCR was taken from an adult who was a healthcare worker with PCR-confirmed SARS-CoV-2 infection or an uninfected control (not recorded which). The material sequenced was whole blood. The CDR3 loop reads CASSQDLNTGHTEAFF. CDR3 coding DNA: TGCGCCAGCAGCCAAGATTTGAACACTGGGCACACTGAAGCTTTCTTT.